A single sample is the source of the 21 T cell receptor beta chains below, sequenced in a study of Ad26.COV2.S vaccination and SARS-CoV-2 variants (dated by TCRdb to about 2021). The treatment or condition label here, explained by the study, means: around 19 received Ad26.COV2.S at low or high dose, single or two shots; 5 received placebo; per-sample allocation not given. For vaccine and placebo recipients, the sequenced repertoires came from samples collected on day 63 after the first injection. The library relied on the immunoSEQ multiplex PCR assay. TCRdb re-hosts the immuneACCESS table, in-frame sequences only. Its copies lack some clones; in the studies checked, an unresolved V gene accounts for under half of them, and the cause for the rest is not known. The sample table holds roughly 380,000 clones, of which approximately 84% were seen once. The ten largest clonotypes hold roughly 3.5% of the sample.

The sample in question was peripheral blood, obtained in a trial of Ad26.COV2.S vaccine versus placebo. The receptors shown here come from a person between 18 and 65 years old who received the Ad26.COV2.S COVID-19 vaccine or a placebo.

The chain uses TRBV7-9 and TRBJ2-1; 8 positions agree with TRBD2. The length of the CDR3 is 16 residues. CDR1 is SEHNR, CDR2 FQNEAQ, per germline (reference sequence). V trimming: 2 bases; J trimming: 3 bases; junction bases outside the gene matches: 6. The CDR3 nucleotides are TGTGCCAGCAGCTTATCCGGCGGGAGGCGCTACAATGAGCAGTTCTTC. The encoded protein is CASSLSGGRRYNEQFF.

The table lists this clone with a few counts. The V and J genes are TRBV6-5 and TRBJ2-7; D uncertain. Per germline, CDR1 MNHEY and CDR2 SVGAGI. CDR3 length: 11 residues. V lost 9 bases and J lost 0, with 6 bases in between. The CDR3 coding sequence is TGTGCCAGTAGGAGCTCCTACGAGCAGTACTTC. This gives the protein CASRSSYEQYF.

The chain is built from TRBV3-1 (or the pseudogene TRBV3-2) and TRBJ1-1, with no clear D. The CDR3 sequence is 14 residues long. V lost 1 base to trimming and J lost 4 bases, with 10 bases between them. The germline CDR1 and CDR2 sequences are LGHDT and YNNKEL (reference sequence). CDR3 residues: CASSQVQSITEAFF. The DNA for the CDR3 is TGTGCCAGCAGCCAAGTCCAGTCGATCACTGAAGCTTTCTTT.

Points on this clone: No conserved phenylalanine or tryptophan ends this CDR3, so it is likely a read error. The DNA is omitted, as the CDR3 cannot be located on it reliably, and the CDR3 follows TCRdb's listing. This sequence joins TRBV14 and TRBJ2-3. Germline lookup yields CDR1 SGHDN and CDR2 FVKESK. The CDR3 region is 9 residues in length, termini included. CDR3 in amino acids: CASSQVPPG.

The chain couples TRBV5-1 to TRBJ1-1, with D uncertain. Trimming shortened V by 4 bases and J by 1 base, and 17 bases separated the two germline ends. This CDR3 is built from 16 residues. Per the germline V gene, CDR1 is SGHRS and CDR2 is YFSETQ. DNA for the CDR3: TGCGCCAGCAGCCCGATCCCGATCGGGGAGAACACTGAAGCTTTCTTT. It is translated as CASSPIPIGENTEAFF.

In this sample, this clone turned up once. V is TRBV30 and J is TRBJ1-3; the D is unclear. Germline CDR1 is GTSNPN and CDR2 is SVGIG (reference sequence). This CDR3 is built from 15 residues. With 0 bases removed from V and 2 bases from J, the gap between germline ends came to 11 bases. CDR3 in amino acids: CAWSVSGWAGNTIYF. CDR3 nucleotide sequence: TGTGCCTGGAGTGTTAGTGGCTGGGCTGGAAACACCATATATTTT.

The V and J genes are TRBV19 and TRBJ1-5; possible D gene TRBD1, 5 bases. Per the germline V gene, CDR1 is LNHDA and CDR2 is SQIVND (reference sequence). Deletions cut 3 bases from V and 5 bases from J, with 14 bases between. This CDR3 has 15 amino acids. This CDR3 reads CASSMGSGRDQPQHF. CDR3 in DNA: TGTGCCAGTAGTATGGGGTCAGGGCGGGATCAGCCCCAGCATTTT.

J is TRBJ2-7 and V is TRBV11-2; D is tentatively TRBD1 or TRBD2 (6 bases each). Deletions cut 5 bases from V and 0 bases from J, with 17 bases between. This CDR3 spans 16 amino acids. Germline V gene data show CDR1 as SGHAT and CDR2 as FQNNGV. The CDR3: CASSPLLRGLSYEQYF. CDR3 nucleotides: TGTGCCAGCAGCCCCCTCCTCAGGGGACTCTCCTACGAGCAGTACTTC.

V gene TRBV5-1 combines with J gene TRBJ1-6; D not resolved. Germline CDR1 is SGHRS and CDR2 is YFSETQ. Trimming shortened V by 0 bases and J by 10 bases, and 17 bases separated the two germline ends. This CDR3 has 16 amino acids. CDR3 in amino acids: CASSLEAATESSPLHF. The DNA of the CDR3 is TGCGCCAGCAGCTTGGAAGCCGCCACGGAGTCCTCACCCCTCCACTTT.

This chain joins TRBV5-1 and TRBJ2-1; 7 nucleotides align to TRBD2. This CDR3 is 14 amino acids long. Trimming removed 7 bases from V and 4 bases from J; junction bases left unmatched: 8. CDR1 is SGHRS, CDR2 YFSETQ, per germline. The CDR3 loop reads CASGGGTPYNEQFF. The CDR3 DNA reads as TGCGCCAGCGGGGGGGGGACCCCGTACAATGAGCAGTTCTTC.

Notes on this clone: Other DNA sequences in the sample encode the same CDR3. V and J are TRBV5-1 and TRBJ1-1, with D uncertain. The CDR3 sequence is 14 residues long. The germline V and J ends were trimmed by 0 bases and 0 bases, with 6 bases remaining between them. The germline V gene has CDR1 SGHRS and CDR2 YFSETQ. As DNA, the CDR3 is TGCGCCAGCAGCTTGGACCGATTGAACACTGAAGCTTTCTTT. Protein product: CASSLDRLNTEAFF.

The chain has TRBV19 and TRBJ2-4; 7 positions agree with TRBD1. V gave up 5 bases and J gave up 4 bases; unmatched junction bases: 5. The CDR3 has 14 residues. Germline-derived CDR1 and CDR2 are LNHDA and SQIVND (reference sequence). CDR3 in amino acids: CASSPPGQKNIQYF. DNA of the CDR3: TGTGCCAGTAGTCCGCCGGGACAGAAAAACATTCAGTACTTC.

Turning to this clone: The same CDR3 also results from other DNA sequences found in this sample. V is TRBV9 and J is TRBJ2-5, with D tentatively TRBD1 or TRBD2 (5 bases each). The ends were cut back, 2 bases at V and 1 base at J, with 9 bases in the middle. Germline lookup yields CDR1 SGDLS and CDR2 YYNGEE. The CDR3 loop spans 14 amino acids. The CDR3, as DNA: TGTGCCAGCAGCGTCGCCGGGACCCAAGAGACCCAGTACTTC. Translated: CASSVAGTQETQYF.

CDR3 DNA: TGTGCCAGCGGGTATAGTAGGACGGGGGGCCGCACAGATACGCAGTATTTT. This encodes CASGYSRTGGRTDTQYF. The chain is built from TRBV9 and TRBJ2-3, with a weak D call TRBD2 (7 bases). This CDR3 contains 17 residues. Trimming stripped 7 bases from V and 1 base from J, with 22 bases between. The germline CDR1 and CDR2 sequences are SGDLS and YYNGEE.

J is TRBJ2-7 and V is TRBV6-5, with D perhaps TRBD1 (6 bases). The ends were cut back, 6 bases at V and 1 base at J, with 7 bases in the middle. Germline CDR1 and CDR2: MNHEY and SVGAGI. The CDR3 contains 12 residues. The CDR3 DNA reads as TGTGCCAGCAGGGGGACATCCTACGAGCAGTACTTC. The encoded protein is CASRGTSYEQYF.

The chain couples TRBV19 to TRBJ2-1, with D possibly being TRBD1 (6 bases). The V and J ends lost 5 bases and 4 bases respectively, with 12 bases between them. Germline CDR1 reads LNHDA; CDR2 reads SQIVND (reference sequence). The CDR3 consists of 14 residues. The CDR3 here is CASSSQGGYNEQFF. Written as DNA, the CDR3 is TGTGCCAGTAGTTCTCAAGGGGGATACAATGAGCAGTTCTTC.

V is TRBV5-6 and J is TRBJ2-1, with 7 bases matching TRBD2. This CDR3 spans 16 amino acids. V dropped 1 base and J dropped 7; count of bases not matched to a gene: 11. Germline CDR1 and CDR2: SGHDT and YYEEEE. DNA for the CDR3: TGTGCCAGCAGCTTGATGGCGGGAGTGGTAAAGAATGAGCAGTTCTTC. It yields the protein CASSLMAGVVKNEQFF.

The chain carries TRBV7-9 and TRBJ2-6, with no clear D. Trimming pared 0 bases from V and 5 bases from J, leaving 11 bases between. CDR3 length: 16 amino acids. Looked up from germline, CDR1 is SEHNR and CDR2 is FQNEAQ (reference sequence). The CDR3 sequence: CASSLAVRTRANVLTF. CDR3 DNA: TGTGCCAGCAGCTTAGCGGTAAGGACCCGGGCCAACGTCCTGACTTTC.

The rearrangement uses TRBV19 and TRBJ2-7; 11 bases are a match to TRBD1. V lost 5 bases to trimming and J lost 4 bases; unmatched junction nucleotides: 7. From germline, CDR1 is LNHDA and CDR2 SQIVND (reference sequence). The CDR3 consists of 15 residues. Here the CDR3 reads CASSPWTGGEYEQYF. The CDR3 bases are TGTGCCAGTAGTCCCTGGACAGGGGGCGAATACGAGCAGTACTTC.

In nucleotides, the CDR3 is TGTGCCAGCAGTTACTCCCAAAGAGGGACCGATGAGCAGTTCTTC. This translates into CASSYSQRGTDEQFF. V usage is TRBV6-6 and J usage is TRBJ2-1; D may correspond to TRBD1 or TRBD2 (5 bases each). CDR3 length equals 15 residues. V was shortened by 0 bases and J by 8 bases, with 14 bases between the two germline ends. Germline V gene sequence: CDR1 MNHNY, CDR2 SVGAGI (reference sequence).

This sequence joins TRBV7-8 and TRBJ1-5; the D gene is possibly TRBD1 (6 bases). The CDR3 covers 14 residues. Trimming left V 0 bases short and J 7 bases short, with 10 bases between. Germline V gene sequence: CDR1 SGHVS, CDR2 FQNEAQ. The DNA of the CDR3 is TGTGCCAGCAGCTTAGCGGCAGGGGACCAGCCCCAGCATTTT. Amino acids: CASSLAAGDQPQHF.